The 29 T cell receptor beta chains listed next were all sequenced from one sample in a study of cytomegalovirus exposure and HLA in healthy donors. The PCR used 60 Vbeta and 13 Jbeta primers. Assay used: immunoSEQ multiplex PCR; TCRdb lists only in-frame clones, some missing. The repertoire holds approximately 150,000 clones, with more than 60% as singletons. The sample consisted of PBMCs. These TCRs come from a woman under 30 in good health and CMV-seronegative.

CDR3 sequence (DNA): TGTGCCAGCAGCTATGGGACAGGGTGGAATGAGCAGTTCTTC. Translated, it gives CASSYGTGWNEQFF. The chain joins TRBV7-9 to TRBJ2-1; 9 bases map to TRBD1. This CDR3 comprises 14 residues. J gave up 7 bases and V 4 bases, and 5 bases lay outside the gene matches. CDR1 is SEHNR, CDR2 FQNEAQ, per germline (reference sequence).

The chain recombines TRBV29-1 with TRBJ2-7, with TRBD2 as a possible D gene (6 bases). The CDR3 has 13 residues. Germline-derived CDR1 and CDR2 are SQVTM and ANQGSEA. Trimming took 8 bases from V and 1 from J, leaving 15 bases between them. CDR3 nucleotides: TGCAGCTCCACGGAGGGGTCTTCCTACGAGCAGTACTTC. This sequence encodes CSSTEGSSYEQYF.

This clone was seen just once. The chain recombines TRBV30 with TRBJ2-3, with D possibly being TRBD2 (6 bases). The CDR3 has 15 amino acids. Germline V gene data show CDR1 as GTSNPN and CDR2 as SVGIG (reference sequence). V was shortened by 4 bases and J by 0 bases, with 14 bases between the two germline ends. CDR3 DNA: TGTGCCTGGACCCAAGGGACTTCCAGCACAGATACGCAGTATTTT. As protein: CAWTQGTSSTDTQYF.

In this sample, this clone turned up a few times. CDR3 coding DNA: TGTGCCAGCAGTACTAGCGGGAGGGATACGCAGTATTTT. Amino acid sequence: CASSTSGRDTQYF. V is TRBV6-4 and J is TRBJ2-3, with TRBD2 identical over 12 bases. V was pared by 5 bases and J by 6 bases, with 0 bases of the junction left unmatched. This CDR3 has 13 residues. The germline CDR1 and CDR2 sequences are MRHNA and SNTAGT.

The chain recombines TRBV2 with TRBJ1-4; possible D gene TRBD1, 5 bases. Germline CDR1 and CDR2: SNHLY and FYNNEI. V lost 6 bases to trimming and J lost 8 bases, with 13 bases between them. The CDR3 sequence is 13 residues long. The CDR3 coding sequence is TGTGCCAGCAGCAGGGATTTAAGGGAAAAACTGTTTTTT. Its protein product is CASSRDLREKLFF.

This sequence joins TRBV27 and TRBJ2-2, with 14 nucleotides matching TRBD2. V lost 2 bases, J lost 7 bases, and 15 bases stayed unmatched. This CDR3 comprises 20 residues. Germline V CDR1 and CDR2: MNHEY, SMNVEV (reference sequence). As DNA, the CDR3 is TGTGCCAGCAGTTTAGGGCCGGGACTAGCGGGAGTAGGTGTTATCGGGGAGCTGTTTTTT. Its translation is CASSLGPGLAGVGVIGELFF.

This clone appeared once. The V call is TRBV5-4, the J call TRBJ2-6, with D tentatively TRBD1 (5 bases). Trimming removed 0 bases at V and 0 bases at J, with 10 bases between. This CDR3 region has 17 residues. The germline gives CDR1 SGHNT, CDR2 YYREEE (reference sequence). The CDR3 is CASSLDLGASGANVLTF. The CDR3 DNA reads TGTGCCAGCAGCTTGGATTTAGGGGCCTCTGGGGCCAACGTCCTGACTTTC.

The chain couples TRBV4-2 to TRBJ1-1; D is perhaps TRBD1 (6 bases). The germline V and J ends were trimmed by 0 bases and 1 base, with 9 bases remaining between them. From germline, CDR1 is LGHNA and CDR2 YNFKEQ. This CDR3 region has 15 residues. CDR3 residues: CASSQDRGPNTEAFF. The CDR3 DNA is TGTGCCAGCAGCCAAGACAGGGGTCCGAACACTGAAGCTTTCTTT.

The J gene is TRBJ2-1, the V gene TRBV5-4; a weak D match, TRBD2 (6 bases). Germline loops: CDR1 SGHNT, CDR2 YYREEE (reference sequence). This CDR3 is built from 16 residues. Trimming removed 3 bases at V and 8 bases at J, with 21 bases between. CDR3 in amino acids: CASSSPGLRPGDEQFF. The CDR3 bases are TGTGCCAGCAGCTCTCCGGGACTTCGTCCGGGCGATGAGCAGTTCTTC.

This clone occurred a few times. The DNA of the CDR3 is TGTGCCAGCAGCTTGGGGGACAGGGATGAAGCTTTCTTT. It specifies CASSLGDRDEAFF. This chain links TRBV5-4 with TRBJ1-1; 9 bases are a match to TRBD1. Germline V gene sequence: CDR1 SGHNT, CDR2 YYREEE (reference sequence). Losses at the gene ends were 0 bases for V and 7 bases for J; bases not matched to a gene: 1. The CDR3 contains 13 residues.

The gene calls are TRBV5-6 and TRBJ2-5; D remains unclear. The CDR3 runs to 13 residues. V lost 2 bases to trimming and J lost 3 bases, with 8 bases between them. Germline-derived CDR1 and CDR2 are SGHDT and YYEEEE. CDR3 sequence (DNA): TGTGCCAGCAGCTTTCGCGGAGAAGAGACCCAGTACTTC. This gives the protein CASSFRGEETQYF.

This chain joins TRBV6-4 and TRBJ1-1, with 7 bases fitting TRBD1. Germline V gives CDR1 MRHNA, CDR2 SNTAGT. J was trimmed by 4 bases and V by 8 bases; bases with no gene match: 10. The CDR3 sequence is 14 residues long. The CDR3 is CASAPGGSGTEAFF. CDR3 sequence (DNA): TGTGCCAGCGCGCCAGGGGGGTCGGGCACTGAAGCTTTCTTT.

In this sample, this clone turned up once. One end of the junction does not line up with germline, which may come from a read error. The chain has TRBV7-9 and TRBJ2-7, with D hard to call. Germline V gene data show CDR1 as SEHNR and CDR2 as FQNEAQ (reference sequence). The CDR3 is 12 amino acids. CDR3 sequence reads: CSSSLDRNEQYF. CDR3 DNA: TGTTCCAGCAGCTTAGATCGTAACGAGCAGTACTTC.

This clone has just one count. J is TRBJ1-2 and V is TRBV7-2; D is ambiguous. V lost 5 bases and J 8 bases, leaving 15 bases between the germline ends. Germline CDR1 SGHTA, CDR2 FQGNSA. CDR3 size: 13 residues. In DNA, the CDR3 is TGTGCCAGCAGCCCAAGCCGGGAAGGGGGCTACACCTTC. Its translation is CASSPSREGGYTF.

V is TRBV5-6 and J is TRBJ1-4; D unclear. CDR1 SGHDT and CDR2 YYEEEE come from the germline V gene. Trimming left V 0 bases short and J 0 bases short, with 9 bases between. The CDR3 spans 16 residues. In nucleotides, the CDR3 is TGTGCCAGCAGCTTGGGGCCGCCAGCAACTAATGAAAAACTGTTTTTT. Its translation is CASSLGPPATNEKLFF. Supplemented by reference TRBV5-6 and TRBJ1-4, the full variable domain reads DAGVTQSPTHLIKTRGQQVTLRCSPKSGHDTVSWYQQALGQGPQFIFQYYEEEERQRGNFPDRFSGHQFPNYSSELNVNALLLGDSALYLCASSLGPPATNEKLFFGSGTQLSVL.

This clone appeared a few times. The V gene is TRBV2, the J gene TRBJ2-5; 12 nucleotides agree with TRBD2. The CDR3 spans 14 residues. From germline, CDR1 is SNHLY and CDR2 FYNNEI. Trimming removed 5 bases from V and 7 bases from J; junction bases left unmatched: 5. Here the CDR3 reads CASSLQTSGGTQYF. The DNA for the CDR3 is TGTGCCAGCAGTCTCCAGACTAGCGGGGGGACCCAGTACTTC.

V is TRBV19 and J is TRBJ1-1; no definite D call. CDR1 and CDR2 (germline): LNHDA, SQIVND (reference sequence). The ends were cut back, 7 bases at V and 1 base at J, with 19 bases in the middle. This CDR3 has 16 amino acids. The CDR3 bases are TGTGCCAGTACCACTACACTAGGAAGGAGGAACACTGAAGCTTTCTTT. This encodes CASTTTLGRRNTEAFF. Full variable domain (rest looked up from reference TRBV19 and TRBJ1-1): DGGITQSPKYLFRKEGQNVTLSCEQNLNHDAMYWYRQDPGQGLRLIYYSQIVNDFQKGDIAEGYSVSREKKESFPLTVTSAQKNPTAFYLCASTTTLGRRNTEAFFGQGTRLTVV.

The chain is built from TRBV5-1 and TRBJ1-1; D not certain. The CDR3 extends over 16 amino acids. V dropped 3 bases and J dropped 4 bases, with 19 bases sitting between them. Germline values: CDR1 SGHRS, CDR2 YFSETQ. The CDR3 here is CASSSGRGSIATEAFF. DNA for the CDR3: TGCGCCAGCAGCTCCGGACGGGGATCAATAGCCACTGAAGCTTTCTTT.

This clone showed up just a few times. The chain is built from TRBV10-2 and TRBJ2-3, with 8 bases matching TRBD1. The length of the CDR3 is 13 residues. CDR1 is WSHSY and CDR2 is SAAADI in the germline V gene. Trimming at V came to 6 bases and at J to 1 base, leaving 0 bases not matched to a gene. This CDR3 is CASRTGGTDTQYF. CDR3 DNA sequence: TGCGCCAGCAGGACAGGGGGCACAGATACGCAGTATTTT.

The rearrangement links TRBV5-4 to TRBJ2-1; 9 bases agree with TRBD2. With V trimmed by 5 bases and J by 7 bases, 10 bases remained unmatched. Germline V gives CDR1 SGHNT, CDR2 YYREEE (reference sequence). This CDR3 spans 15 amino acids. The CDR3 DNA follows: TGTGCCAGCAGTACTGGGGCGGGAGGGCGGAATGAGCAGTTCTTC. Encoded protein: CASSTGAGGRNEQFF.

V and J are TRBV7-9 and TRBJ2-3, with 8 positions matching TRBD1. With V trimmed by 5 bases and J by 1 base, 5 bases remained unmatched. Germline V gene lookup returns CDR1 SEHNR and CDR2 FQNEAQ (reference sequence). The CDR3 totals 15 residues. The CDR3 protein is CASSPRTGRTDTQYF. DNA of the CDR3: TGTGCCAGCAGCCCCCGGACAGGGCGCACAGATACGCAGTATTTT.

The table lists this clone with a count of one. V gene TRBV30 combines with J gene TRBJ2-7; TRBD1 matches at 7 bases. The CDR3 consists of 13 residues. V shed 1 base, J shed 6 bases, and the junction held 6 bases outside the gene matches. CDR1 GTSNPN and CDR2 SVGIG come from the germline V gene (reference sequence). The CDR3 DNA sequence: TGTGCCTGGAGTGCTGGACAGGCTCGCGAGCAGTACTTC. Encoded protein: CAWSAGQAREQYF.

The J gene is TRBJ2-1, the V gene TRBV19; D unclear. The ends were cut back, 6 bases at V and 0 bases at J, with 21 bases in the middle. The CDR3 runs to 18 residues. The germline V gene encodes CDR1 LNHDA and CDR2 SQIVND (reference sequence). DNA for the CDR3: TGTGCCAGTAGCCCTTCTGTCCTTTTCGTTAGCTCCTACAATGAGCAGTTCTTC. This encodes CASSPSVLFVSSYNEQFF.

J is TRBJ2-2 and V is TRBV6-4; 9 bases align to TRBD1. CDR3 size: 15 residues. CDR1 and CDR2 (germline): MRHNA, SNTAGT. The V segment lost 6 bases and the J segment 6 bases; nucleotides outside the gene matches: 8. The CDR3 loop is CASRSDRGGAGELFF. CDR3 DNA sequence: TGTGCCAGCAGGAGTGACAGGGGGGGAGCCGGGGAGCTGTTTTTT.

The chain combines TRBV20-1 with TRBJ1-4, with 8 positions matching TRBD1. The CDR3 extends over 11 amino acids. V lost 4 bases and J lost 8; bases outside the gene matches: 0. Germline CDR1 is DFQATT and CDR2 is SNEGSKA (reference sequence). Here the CDR3 reads CSANRGEKLFF. CDR3 in DNA: TGCAGTGCTAACAGGGGGGAAAAACTGTTTTTT.

This clone has just a few counts. V is TRBV6-4 and J is TRBJ1-5; D perhaps matches TRBD1 (5 bases). Germline V gene sequence: CDR1 MRHNA, CDR2 SNTAGT. The CDR3 covers 10 residues. The germline V and J ends were trimmed by 9 bases and 10 bases, with 10 bases remaining between them. DNA for the CDR3: TGTGCCAGGACAGTAATCCCCCAGCATTTT. Amino acids: CARTVIPQHF.

The V and J genes are TRBV7-2 and TRBJ2-4; a weak D match, TRBD2 (5 bases). Trimming left V 3 bases short and J 4 bases short, with 10 bases between. From germline, CDR1 is SGHTA and CDR2 FQGNSA. The CDR3 loop spans 14 amino acids. This CDR3 reads CASSFREGKNIQYF. CDR3 DNA: TGTGCCAGCAGCTTCCGCGAGGGTAAAAACATTCAGTACTTC.

This clone was recorded once. The chain couples TRBV7-4 to TRBJ2-1; 7 positions agree with TRBD2. J was trimmed by 9 bases and V by 3 bases; bases with no gene match: 8. This CDR3 region has 14 residues. Germline CDR1 reads SGHVT; CDR2 reads SQSDAQ. The CDR3 bases are TGTGCCAGCAGCTTGAGGTCTCCGGGGGGTGAGCAGTTCTTC. Translating it yields CASSLRSPGGEQFF.

CDR3 sequence: CASRESHPNTEAFF. CDR3 DNA sequence: TGTGCCAGCAGGGAAAGCCACCCGAACACTGAAGCTTTCTTT. J is TRBJ1-1 and V is TRBV2; D remains ambiguous. This CDR3 has 14 residues. V was trimmed by 6 bases and J by 1 base, leaving 12 bases between them. Germline CDR1 is SNHLY and CDR2 is FYNNEI.